Described below is a single T cell receptor (beta chain) sequence and its context. This clone has just a few counts. What this receptor recognizes is not known. Base qualities are missing; no much larger clone stands one base away. The sample originates from a study of OX40 agonist ivuxolimab in advanced cancers. Looking at the study overall: Ivuxolimab, which targeted the costimulatory receptor OX40 (CD134), was an agonistic, fully human IgG2 monoclonal antibody. The paper describes the monotherapy dose-escalation part (N of about 54 patients) of the phase I trial of ivuxolimab. Three dose-escalation patients achieved partial responses, one with hepatocellular carcinoma and two with cutaneous melanoma. The dose-escalation cohort was 80% to 90% male with a mean age of about 54 years, ranging from 23 to 79. Patients were allowed to have had prior anti-PD-1, anti-PD-L1 or anti-CTLA-4 therapy, and 40% to 45% of the dose-escalation patients had been treated with checkpoint inhibitors. Of the roughly 53 patients in dose escalation, about 20 had hepatocellular carcinoma, some 15 had melanoma, 9 had renal cell carcinoma and 9 had head and neck cancer. Peripheral TCRbeta sequencing aimed to test whether ivuxolimab altered TCR sequence diversity and caused clonal T-cell expansion. Intravenous ivuxolimab was administered to patients every 2 weeks at six dose levels: 0.01, 0.1, 0.3, 1.5, 3 and 10 mg/kg.

To sequence the TCRbeta CDR3 region, genomic DNA was isolated from the sorted cells. The immunoSEQ Assay was used for sequencing of TCRbeta CDR3 regions. TCRdb limited this immuneACCESS table to in-frame rearrangements with V and J called. A share of clones is missing; checked studies link under half to unresolved V genes, and the rest is unexplained. For this sample there are around 70,000 clones; 86% appear just once. The ten largest clonotypes hold less than 8% of the sample. The trial excluded patients who had a history of autoimmune disease or who were on systemic immunosuppression. Peripheral blood for TCR sequencing was collected from all dose cohorts at baseline, on cycle 4 day 1, and on cycle 7 day 1. Samples came from an open-label, multicenter, first-in-human phase I dose-escalation trial of ivuxolimab. Adults with locally advanced or metastatic melanoma, renal cell, hepatocellular, or head and neck squamous cell carcinoma were enrolled in the trial. Before TCR sequencing, CD4+ T cells and CD8+ T cells from peripheral blood were sorted into separate populations.

Results and caveats for the whole study, not just this receptor: Low levels of normalized T-cell clonal expansion were also seen in some patients who did not respond. After ivuxolimab, CD8+ T cells had more expanded clones than CD4+ T cells on average. Antigen specificity was not determined for the clonally expanded peripheral T cells. Clonal expansion of both CD4+ and CD8+ blood T cells was observed from baseline to week 6 at doses 0.1 to 3.0 mg/kg. In partial responders in the 0.1-3.0 mg/kg groups, normalized peripheral clonal expansion was found to be among the lowest, especially among CD8+ T cells.

The V end loses 2 bases and the J end loses 6 bases, and a stretch of 7 bases separates them. Including the terminal cysteine and phenylalanine, the CDR3 comprises 12 residues. Of all the DNA, just the CDR3 is kept, 36 bases in frame from base 1. CDR1 and CDR2 are read off the germline V gene (reference sequence) as MNHNY and SVGAGI. Material: CD4+ or CD8+ T cells sorted from blood, obtained in a trial of the OX40 agonist ivuxolimab. The TCR sequence derives from an adult with an advanced solid tumor such as melanoma, head and neck, liver or kidney cancer. Recombination connected TRBV6-6 to TRBJ1-1; the D gene is possibly TRBD1, with 5 bases matching. The CDR3 sequence is CASSYGAPEAFF. The DNA reads as follows: TGTGCCAGCAGTTACGGGGCCCCTGAAGCTTTCTTT.